This T cell receptor beta chain was sequenced during a study of shared clonotypes between healthy human individuals. Study as a whole: The donor pool was made up of two women and a few men aged 18 to 49. Per donor, CD8 memory used one plate, CD8 naive used two, CD4 memory used three and CD4 naive used three.

Turning to this clone: Its matching antigen is unknown.

Study-wide points: Exclusively blood specimens were collected; tissue repertoires likely differ. When naive CD4 clonotypes were compared across a handful of donors, 5% to 5.5% were shared.

CD45RO-negative, CCR7-positively selected cells formed the naive CD8 fraction, excluding terminally differentiated effector memory CD45RA+ cells. Deletions cut 2 bases from V and 5 bases from J, with 15 bases between. The CDR3 runs to 16 residues. CDR1 and CDR2 (germline): MGHRA, YSYEKL. Method: immunoSEQ multiplex PCR; TCRdb's copy keeps in-frame clones and lacks some. The table has about 580,000 clones, 98% seen once; the top ten hold 0.25% to 0.35%. The TCR originated in a man younger than 45 in good health. The sequencing input was naive CD8+ T cells sorted from blood. This rearrangement joins TRBV4-1 to TRBJ1-4; no clear D gene. CDR3 DNA sequence: TGCGCCAGCAGCCAACTTCCGGGGTACCTCAATGAAAAACTGTTTTTT. Encoded protein: CASSQLPGYLNEKLFF.